One and the same sample provided the 6 T cell receptor beta chains below, sequenced in a study of cytomegalovirus exposure and HLA in healthy donors. PCR involved 60 Vbeta and 13 Jbeta primers. Produced via immunoSEQ multiplex PCR; TCRdb's table is partial and in-frame only. This table holds 100,000 to 140,000 clones, over 65% found once. Sequences were obtained from PBMCs. These receptors were obtained from a woman in her 40s in good health and CMV-seropositive.

This clone was found once. The chain carries TRBV30 and TRBJ2-5; TRBD2 aligns across 14 bases. The CDR3 is made up of 16 amino acids. V lost 2 bases, J lost 5 bases, and 7 bases stayed unmatched. Germline CDR1 is GTSNPN and CDR2 is SVGIG (reference sequence). The CDR3, as DNA: TGTGCCTGGAGTCCGGGACTAGCGGGGGCAGGGGAGACCCAGTACTTC. This encodes CAWSPGLAGAGETQYF. Looking up the rest from reference TRBV30 and TRBJ2-5 gives the full variable domain: SQTIHQWPATLVQPVGSPLSLECTVEGTSNPNLYWYRQAAGRGLQLLFYSVGIGQISSEVPQNLSASRPQDRQFILSSKKLLLSDSGFYLCAWSPGLAGAGETQYFGPGTRLLVL.

Note on this clone: Other DNA sequences in the same sample also yield this CDR3. The chain links TRBV18 to TRBJ1-5; possibly TRBD1 for D (6 bases). CDR3 size: 14 residues. V lost 3 bases to trimming and J lost 2 bases, with 8 bases between them. The germline CDR1 and CDR2 sequences are KGHSH and LQKENI. CDR3 in DNA: TGTGCCAGCTCACCGCGACAGGGCAATCAGCCCCAGCATTTT. As protein: CASSPRQGNQPQHF.

The V gene is TRBV19, the J gene TRBJ2-5, with TRBD1 identical over 9 bases. The CDR3 consists of 16 residues. From germline, CDR1 is LNHDA and CDR2 SQIVND (reference sequence). V lost 4 bases and J lost 1; bases outside the gene matches: 7. The CDR3, as DNA: TGTGCCAGTAGTACCCAACCGGGACAGGGCCAAGAGACCCAGTACTTC. Residues: CASSTQPGQGQETQYF.

The CDR3 DNA follows: TGTGCCAGCAGGCTTACTAGCGGACGCACAGATACGCAGTATTTT. Its protein is CASRLTSGRTDTQYF. This sequence joins TRBV27 and TRBJ2-3, with 8 bases that match TRBD2. Trimming at V came to 6 bases and at J to 1 base, leaving 6 bases not matched to a gene. CDR1 and CDR2 from the germline V gene are MNHEY and SMNVEV (reference sequence). This CDR3 contains 15 residues.

This chain uses TRBV29-1 with TRBJ1-1; possibly TRBD1 for D (6 bases). Looked up from germline, CDR1 is SQVTM and CDR2 is ANQGSEA. CDR3 length: 13 amino acids. Trimming pared 5 bases from V and 6 bases from J, leaving 16 bases between. CDR3 region: CSVLDRLVAEAFF. As DNA, the CDR3 is TGCAGCGTTCTAGACAGGTTGGTGGCTGAAGCTTTCTTT.

This clone has just a few counts. The V gene is TRBV10-3, the J gene TRBJ1-5, with 11 bases lining up with TRBD1. V lost 6 bases and J lost 2; bases outside the gene matches: 3. The CDR3 is 15 residues long. Germline V gene data show CDR1 as ENHRY and CDR2 as SYGVKD. DNA for the CDR3: TGTGCCATCAGCCCGGGACAGGGGGGCAATCAGCCCCAGCATTTT. It translates to CAISPGQGGNQPQHF.